Below are 26 T cell receptor beta chains sequenced from a single sample in a study of human T cells and chemical hapten exposure. Time point indicated: patch test 1, 2 weeks after DPC sensitization. Indicated treatment: therapeutic diphenylcyclopropenone sensitization with weekly scalp DPC. MiXCR, run by TCRdb on the RACE reads, gives a single entry per CDR3 protein. Among 300,000 to 400,000 distinct CDR3 sequences listed, 5.5% to 8% were seen once. The sequenced sample was whole blood, obtained in connection with sensitization to the hapten diphenylcyclopropenone (DPC). Receptor source: a woman aged 18-30 years with alopecia areata. Some clones in this sample may be carry-over from other donors' samples.

This rearrangement joins TRBV6-6 to TRBJ1-5; D may be TRBD1 (6 bases). CDR1 is MNHNY and CDR2 is SVGAGI in the germline V gene (reference sequence). The CDR3 covers 16 residues. Trimming cost V 5 bases and J 5 bases, with 19 bases left between them. Here the CDR3 DNA reads TGTGCCAGCAGTAGCCCAACAGGGAGGTGGGATCAGCCCCAGCATTTT. This sequence encodes CASSSPTGRWDQPQHF.

There are a few counts of this clonotype. This sequence joins TRBV29-1 and TRBJ2-3; 7 positions match TRBD1. Germline CDR1 reads SQVTM; CDR2 reads ANQGSEA. The CDR3 has 14 residues. Trimming took 3 bases from V and 3 from J; bases not matched to a gene: 6. CDR3 amino acids: CSVDGQDTTDTQYF. The CDR3 DNA reads TGCAGCGTTGACGGACAGGATACGACAGATACGCAGTATTTT.

This clonotype appeared a few times. V gene TRBV6-2 or TRBV6-3 combines with J gene TRBJ2-2; 7 bases match TRBD1. Losses at the gene ends were 4 bases for V and 1 base for J; bases not matched to a gene: 12. The CDR3 spans 18 residues. Germline V CDR1 and CDR2: MNHEY, SVGEGT. CDR3 bases: TGTGCCAGCAGTTCGAGAAGTTTGACAGGGAAGAACACCGGGGAGCTGTTTTTT. It codes for CASSSRSLTGKNTGELFF.

This clonotype was found many times. CDR3 bases: TGTGCCAGCAGGGGTCAGGGGGTGAACACTGAAGCTTTCTTT. Its protein product is CASRGQGVNTEAFF. This chain uses TRBV12-3 or TRBV12-4 with TRBJ1-1; TRBD1 agrees at 7 bases. The V segment lost 6 bases and the J segment 0 bases; nucleotides outside the gene matches: 4. The CDR3 is 14 amino acids.

This clonotype was found many times. The gene calls are TRBV11-3 and TRBJ2-5, with 10 bases that match TRBD1. Germline loops: CDR1 SGHNT, CDR2 YENEEA. This CDR3 has 16 amino acids. Germline trimming cut 3 bases from V and 2 bases from J; bases unmatched to any gene: 6. The CDR3 nucleotides are TGTGCCAGCAGCTTCGGGACAGGGGTACGGCAAGAGACCCAGTACTTC. Translated, it gives CASSFGTGVRQETQYF. Full variable domain (missing parts from reference TRBV11-3 and TRBJ2-5): EAGVVQSPRYKIIEKKQPVAFWCNPISGHNTLYWYLQNLGQGPELLIRYENEEAVDDSQLPKDRFSAERLKGVDSTLKIQPAELGDSAVYLCASSFGTGVRQETQYFGPGTRLLVL.

The genes are TRBV7-2 and TRBJ2-2, with D maybe TRBD2 (6 bases). Germline V lookup: CDR1 SGHTA, CDR2 FQGNSA. V lost 4 bases and J 3 bases, leaving 21 bases between the germline ends. This CDR3 contains 18 residues. In DNA, the CDR3 is TGTGCCAGCAGCTCCCGGTCATCCGGCGGGGAAGACACCGGGGAGCTGTTTTTT. It specifies CASSSRSSGGEDTGELFF.

The V gene is TRBV6-1, the J gene TRBJ2-1; D gene ambiguous. Germline lookup yields CDR1 MNHNS and CDR2 SASEGT. The CDR3 spans 12 residues. Trimming shortened V by 6 bases and J by 9 bases, and 12 bases separated the two germline ends. In DNA, the CDR3 is TGTGCCAGCAGGGGCGAGGTAGGTGAGCAGTTCTTC. The encoded protein is CASRGEVGEQFF.

There are many counts of this clonotype. The CDR3 spells CASSPRGSTDTQYF. In nucleotides, the CDR3 is TGTGCCAGCAGCCCCAGGGGTAGCACAGATACGCAGTATTTT. This rearrangement joins TRBV7-6 to TRBJ2-3, with D possibly being TRBD1 (6 bases). Germline CDR1 is SGHVS and CDR2 is FNYEAQ. Trimming stripped 5 bases from V and 0 bases from J, with 9 bases between. The CDR3 length is 14 residues.

This clonotype showed up just a few times. The J gene is TRBJ2-3, the V gene TRBV5-1; D is ambiguous. The length of the CDR3 is 16 residues. Germline CDR1 and CDR2: SGHRS and YFSETQ. The V end was cut by 4 bases, the J end by 0 bases, with 15 bases between. CDR3 coding DNA: TGCGCCAGCAGCCCGCGGCCCGGATCTAGCACAGATACGCAGTATTTT. Translated, it gives CASSPRPGSSTDTQYF.

This clonotype was seen repeatedly, ten times or more. V gene TRBV6-6 combines with J gene TRBJ2-2; no clear D gene. CDR1 and CDR2 from the germline V gene are MNHNY and SVGAGI (reference sequence). V dropped 0 bases and J dropped 3 bases, with 8 bases sitting between them. The CDR3 runs 15 residues. CDR3 loop: CASSYSGVYTGELFF. In DNA form, the CDR3 reads TGTGCCAGCAGTTACTCTGGGGTTTACACCGGGGAGCTGTTTTTT.

The chain links TRBV19 to TRBJ2-2, with TRBD1 matching over 8 bases. The CDR3 covers 15 residues. Trimming took 3 bases from V and 2 from J; bases not matched to a gene: 2. The germline CDR1 and CDR2 sequences are LNHDA and SQIVND (reference sequence). The CDR3 here is CASSIGQGNTGELFF. The DNA for the CDR3 is TGTGCCAGTAGTATTGGACAGGGAAACACCGGGGAGCTGTTTTTT.

The sample holds many counts of this clonotype. V gene TRBV20-1 combines with J gene TRBJ2-1, with D perhaps matching TRBD1 (6 bases). The CDR3 length is 11 residues. Germline lookup yields CDR1 DFQATT and CDR2 SNEGSKA (reference sequence). Here the CDR3 reads CDNRDEDEQFF. The DNA for the CDR3 is TGCGATAACAGGGATGAGGATGAGCAGTTCTTC.

This clonotype was recorded many times. The chain links TRBV7-8 to TRBJ1-1, with D perhaps matching TRBD1 (5 bases). This CDR3 is built from 14 residues. V was shortened by 5 bases and J by 6 bases, with 16 bases between the two germline ends. Germline CDR1 and CDR2: SGHVS and FQNEAQ. Here the CDR3 reads CASSPRALVPEAFF. CDR3 DNA sequence: TGTGCCAGCAGCCCCAGGGCCCTCGTGCCTGAAGCTTTCTTT.

This sequence joins TRBV6-1 and TRBJ1-3; 11 bases fit TRBD1. The junction had 13 bases not matched to a gene; V was cut back by 6 bases and J by 0 bases. The CDR3 is 19 residues long. Germline CDR1 reads MNHNS; CDR2 reads SASEGT. This CDR3 reads CASSARGQGGKISGNTIYF. Here the CDR3 DNA reads TGTGCCAGCAGCGCGCGGGGACAGGGGGGGAAGATCTCTGGAAACACCATATATTTT.

This clonotype has a count of ten or more. The V gene is TRBV12-3 or TRBV12-4, the J gene TRBJ1-1; no reliable D call. The CDR3 is 12 residues long. Trimming stripped 6 bases from V and 5 bases from J, with 10 bases between. CDR3 in amino acids: CASRPTETEAFF. The CDR3 bases are TGTGCCAGCAGGCCAACAGAGACTGAAGCTTTCTTT.

This clonotype was recorded at least ten times. The gene calls are TRBV18 and TRBJ2-7, with D tentatively TRBD2 (5 bases). Germline lookup yields CDR1 KGHSH and CDR2 LQKENI. Deletions cut 1 base from V and 3 bases from J, with 16 bases between. CDR3 length: 16 amino acids. The CDR3 here is CASSPRGSGKHYEQYF. The CDR3 DNA reads TGTGCCAGCTCACCACGCGGAAGCGGTAAACACTACGAGCAGTACTTC.

This sequence joins TRBV2 and TRBJ1-5; 8 bases agree with TRBD1. CDR3 length: 13 residues. The germline gives CDR1 SNHLY, CDR2 FYNNEI. V was clipped by 6 bases and J by 5 bases; unmatched bases: 3. CDR3 sequence reads: CASRADRDQPQHF. CDR3 bases: TGTGCCAGCAGGGCGGACAGGGATCAGCCCCAGCATTTT.

This clonotype turned up a few times. The gene calls are TRBV5-5 and TRBJ1-2; possible D gene TRBD1, 6 bases. This CDR3 region has 14 residues. Germline-derived CDR1 and CDR2 are SGHKS and YYEKEE (reference sequence). V was cut by 1 base and J by 2 bases, with 9 bases left in between. The CDR3 DNA reads as TGTGCCAGCAGCTTGTACAGGGACAACTATGGCTACACCTTC. Translated, it gives CASSLYRDNYGYTF.

Only a few counts were recorded for this clonotype. The chain joins TRBV24-1 to TRBJ2-2; D ambiguous. The V end lost 6 bases, the J end lost 0 bases, and 4 bases lay between the germline ends. From germline, CDR1 is KGHDR and CDR2 SFDVKD. This CDR3 contains 13 residues. CDR3 in DNA: TGTGCCACCAGTCTTTCGAACACCGGGGAGCTGTTTTTT. It translates to CATSLSNTGELFF.

This clonotype has a count of ten or more. CDR3 sequence: CASTLGVQETQYF. The CDR3 region has the DNA TGTGCCAGCACCTTGGGGGTCCAAGAGACCCAGTACTTC. The gene calls are TRBV12-3 or TRBV12-4 and TRBJ2-5, with D perhaps assigned TRBD1 or TRBD2 (5 bases each). There are 13 residues in the CDR3. Trimming removed 7 bases at V and 1 base at J, with 10 bases between.

This clonotype has just a few counts. The V call is TRBV4-3, the J call TRBJ2-5; D is undetermined. Trimming cost V 0 bases and J 1 base, with 12 bases left between them. The germline CDR1 and CDR2 sequences are LGHNA and YSLEER. There are 16 residues in the CDR3. CDR3 coding DNA: TGCGCCAGCAGCCAAGATAGGATGGGATCCCAAGAGACCCAGTACTTC. Protein sequence: CASSQDRMGSQETQYF.

The chain combines TRBV28 with TRBJ1-1, with D possibly TRBD1 on 5 matching bases. The length of the CDR3 is 16 residues. V lost 2 bases and J lost 0, with 13 bases in between. The germline CDR1 and CDR2 sequences are MDHEN and SYDVKM. In DNA, the CDR3 is TGTGCCAGCAGTTTACATGCGGGACCCCTGAACACTGAAGCTTTCTTT. Protein sequence: CASSLHAGPLNTEAFF.

This clonotype was seen a few times. The genes are TRBV6-5 and TRBJ2-5; 8 bases line up with TRBD2. Germline loops: CDR1 MNHEY, CDR2 SVGAGI. V lost 0 bases and J lost 1; bases outside the gene matches: 4. The CDR3 is made up of 16 amino acids. The CDR3 loop is CASSYSRTSGQETQYF. CDR3 sequence (DNA): TGTGCCAGCAGTTACTCTAGAACTAGCGGCCAAGAGACCCAGTACTTC.

This clonotype was seen repeatedly, ten times or more. The genes are TRBV6-5 and TRBJ2-1; 12 positions match TRBD1. Losses at the gene ends were 8 bases for V and 12 bases for J; bases not matched to a gene: 5. The CDR3 spans 12 residues. Germline CDR1 and CDR2: MNHEY and SVGAGI. The CDR3 DNA reads TGTGCCAGCGGGACAGGGGGCAAGCGGCAGTTCTTC. It specifies CASGTGGKRQFF.

This clonotype showed up just a few times. This chain links TRBV6-2 or TRBV6-3 with TRBJ2-6, with D uncertain. CDR1 and CDR2 (germline): MNHEY, SVGEGT. This CDR3 is built from 14 residues. Trimming stripped 5 bases from V and 1 base from J, with 6 bases between. The CDR3 DNA is TGTGCCAGCAGTATTTCTTCTGGGGCCAACGTCCTGACTTTC. Its protein product is CASSISSGANVLTF.

There are a few counts of this clonotype. The chain has TRBV20-1 and TRBJ1-2; D not certain. Germline V gene data show CDR1 as DFQATT and CDR2 as SNEGSKA (reference sequence). The CDR3 contains 14 residues. V dropped 2 bases and J dropped 8 bases, with 18 bases sitting between them. The CDR3 is CSARLEAMLEGYTF. CDR3 coding DNA: TGCAGTGCTAGACTAGAGGCCATGCTCGAAGGCTACACCTTC.